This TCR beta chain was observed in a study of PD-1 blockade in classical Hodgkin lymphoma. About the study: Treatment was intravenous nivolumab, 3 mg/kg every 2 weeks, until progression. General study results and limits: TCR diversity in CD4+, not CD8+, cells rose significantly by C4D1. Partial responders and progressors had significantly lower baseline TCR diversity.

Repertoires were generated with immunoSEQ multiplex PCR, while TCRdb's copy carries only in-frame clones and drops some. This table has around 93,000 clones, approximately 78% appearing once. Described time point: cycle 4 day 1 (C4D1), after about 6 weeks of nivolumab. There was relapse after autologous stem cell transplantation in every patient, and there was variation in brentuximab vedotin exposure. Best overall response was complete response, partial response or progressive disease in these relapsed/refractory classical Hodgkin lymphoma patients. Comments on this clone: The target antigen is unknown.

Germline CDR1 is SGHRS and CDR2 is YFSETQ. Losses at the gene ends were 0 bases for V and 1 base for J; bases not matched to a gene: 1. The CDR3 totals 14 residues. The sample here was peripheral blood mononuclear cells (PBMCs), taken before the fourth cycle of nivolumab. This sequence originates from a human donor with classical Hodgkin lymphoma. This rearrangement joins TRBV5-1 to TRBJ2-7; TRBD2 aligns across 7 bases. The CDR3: CASSLDSGSYEQYF. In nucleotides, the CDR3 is TGCGCCAGCAGCTTGGATAGCGGGTCCTACGAGCAGTACTTC.